Given below is one T cell receptor (beta chain) in context. Its target is unknown. Looked up from germline, CDR1 is SGDLS and CDR2 is YYNGEE. Trimming took 0 bases from V and 6 from J, leaving 13 bases between them. The CDR3 runs to 14 residues. This sample was included in a study of CD8 T cells in ankylosing spondylitis. Overall study results and limits: A TCR beta motif made of about 8 highly homologous variants seemed typical of ankylosing spondylitis blood. Within matched ankylosing spondylitis synovial fluid, disease-linked clones were reportedly significantly enriched. Some motif variants had been reported before (in reactive arthritis synovial fluid and blood).

Library preparation for TCR beta used quantitative 5'-RACE with molecular barcodes. TCRdb passed the 5' RACE reads through MiXCR, listing each CDR3 protein once. The data show 200,000 to 300,000 distinct CDR3 sequences, 20% to 30% seen once. The origin of this receptor is a male donor with ankylosing spondylitis or in good health (not recorded which). The chain has TRBV9 and TRBJ2-7; D is possibly TRBD2 (6 bases). The sample consisted of blood, either unsorted or a sorted T cell fraction (not recorded which). CDR3 protein: CASSVGLEKGEQYF. CDR3 nucleotide sequence: TGTGCCAGCAGCGTAGGACTAGAGAAGGGCGAGCAGTACTTC.